The 20 T cell receptor beta chains listed next were all sequenced from one sample in a study of shared T cell receptors in the human thymus. Profiled with immunoSEQ multiplex PCR; TCRdb holds only in-frame clones, not every one. This table has under 700,000 clones, about 80% appearing once. The same sample was also studied in work on human thymus T cells.

Sequenced material: thymocytes. The receptor source for this set is a boy younger than two with a congenital heart defect.

The rearrangement joins TRBV2 to TRBJ1-5; no definite D call. CDR1 and CDR2 from the germline V gene are SNHLY and FYNNEI. CDR3 length: 15 amino acids. The V gene lost 6 bases and the J gene lost 3 bases, with 15 bases spanning the gap. CDR3 residues: CASSAGGANNQPQHF. For the CDR3, the DNA is TGTGCCAGCAGCGCCGGAGGCGCAAACAATCAGCCCCAGCATTTT.

A remark on this clone: This specimen includes other DNA sequences encoding the same CDR3. V and J are TRBV6-5 and TRBJ1-2, with D unclear. The germline V and J ends were trimmed by 8 bases and 5 bases, with 12 bases remaining between them. The germline gives CDR1 MNHEY, CDR2 SVGAGI. This CDR3 contains 12 residues. The CDR3 region has the DNA TGTGCCAGCGCCCCTCGGGGATATGGCTACACCTTC. Its protein product is CASAPRGYGYTF.

The V gene is TRBV29-1, the J gene TRBJ2-3; maybe TRBD2 (5 bases). Germline V gives CDR1 SQVTM, CDR2 ANQGSEA. The V end was cut by 1 base, the J end by 0 bases, with 11 bases between. The CDR3 length is 15 residues. The CDR3 DNA follows: TGCAGCGTTGAAGGGCTAGCTGACAGCACAGATACGCAGTATTTT. It encodes CSVEGLADSTDTQYF.

The chain uses TRBV28 and TRBJ1-4, with 9 nucleotides matching TRBD1. Germline V gene lookup returns CDR1 MDHEN and CDR2 SYDVKM. V dropped 6 bases and J dropped 4; count of bases not matched to a gene: 3. The length of the CDR3 is 14 residues. CDR3 in DNA: TGTGCCAGCAGGGGGACAGGGTTTAATGAAAAACTGTTTTTT. Protein sequence: CASRGTGFNEKLFF. Drawing the rest from reference TRBV28 and TRBJ1-4, the complete variable domain is DVKVTQSSRYLVKRTGEKVFLECVQDMDHENMFWYRQDPGLGLRLIYFSYDVKMKEKGDIPEGYSVSREKKERFSLILESASTNQTSMYLCASRGTGFNEKLFFGSGTQLSVL.

This clone was picked up one time. The chain links TRBV6-6 to TRBJ1-2, with 8 nucleotides matching TRBD1. The CDR3 is 14 residues long. V was pared by 8 bases and J by 2 bases, with 7 bases of the junction left unmatched. Germline CDR1 reads MNHNY; CDR2 reads SVGAGI (reference sequence). The CDR3 reads CASADQGANYGYTF. CDR3 nucleotides: TGTGCCAGCGCTGACCAGGGGGCGAACTATGGCTACACCTTC.

This chain uses TRBV27 with TRBJ2-7; 8 bases line up with TRBD1. The CDR3 contains 17 residues. V shed 3 bases, J shed 4 bases, and the junction held 14 bases outside the gene matches. The germline V gene has CDR1 MNHEY and CDR2 SMNVEV (reference sequence). CDR3 region: CASSFSGPGQGPYEQYF. The CDR3 coding sequence is TGTGCCAGCAGTTTTTCTGGCCCCGGACAGGGCCCGTACGAGCAGTACTTC.

The chain carries TRBV29-1 and TRBJ2-1; D possibly corresponds to TRBD1 (5 bases). The V and J ends lost 1 base and 7 bases respectively, with 8 bases between them. Germline V gene lookup returns CDR1 SQVTM and CDR2 ANQGSEA. This CDR3 has 12 amino acids. The CDR3 is CSVEGRVNEQFF. Written as DNA, the CDR3 is TGCAGCGTTGAAGGCAGGGTGAATGAGCAGTTCTTC.

The chain recombines TRBV28 with TRBJ2-4; D gene unclear. Between the trimmed V and J ends, which lost 6 bases and 2 bases, there was a span of 8 bases. The CDR3 loop spans 13 amino acids. Germline-derived CDR1 and CDR2 are MDHEN and SYDVKM. The CDR3 region has the DNA TGTGCCAGCAGGACGCGGACCAAAAACATTCAGTACTTC. This sequence encodes CASRTRTKNIQYF.

The V call is TRBV19, the J call TRBJ1-4, with D possibly TRBD1 on 5 matching bases. CDR1 is LNHDA and CDR2 is SQIVND in the germline V gene (reference sequence). V lost 3 bases to trimming and J lost 6 bases, with 17 bases between them. The CDR3 spans 16 residues. The CDR3: CASSIVPPGSHEKLFF. For the CDR3, the DNA is TGTGCCAGTAGTATTGTCCCCCCAGGGTCGCATGAAAAACTGTTTTTT.

The rearrangement joins TRBV4-3 to TRBJ1-2; D gene uncertain. Looked up from germline, CDR1 is LGHNA and CDR2 is YSLEER. The CDR3 is 14 amino acids. Trimming shortened V by 1 base and J by 0 bases, and 6 bases separated the two germline ends. CDR3 coding DNA: TGCGCCAGCAGCCAAGTTCACTCTAACTATGGCTACACCTTC. It codes for CASSQVHSNYGYTF.

J is TRBJ2-5 and V is TRBV7-3, with TRBD2 as a possible D gene (5 bases). CDR3 size: 15 residues. Germline-derived CDR1 and CDR2 are SGHTA and FQGTGA. Between the trimmed V and J ends, which lost 6 bases and 2 bases, there was a span of 16 bases. As DNA, the CDR3 is TGTGCCAGCAGTCCCATCGGGCGGGTTCAAGAGACCCAGTACTTC. Its translation: CASSPIGRVQETQYF.

This CDR3 reads CASRDGTVNTEAFF. CDR3 nucleotide sequence: TGCGCCAGCAGGGATGGGACAGTGAACACTGAAGCTTTCTTT. This sequence joins TRBV10-2 and TRBJ1-1; TRBD1 agrees at 7 bases. Germline CDR1 and CDR2: WSHSY and SAAADI. This CDR3 has 14 amino acids. With V trimmed by 6 bases and J by 0 bases, 4 bases remained unmatched.

The chain employs TRBV28 and TRBJ2-7, with D possibly matching TRBD2 (6 bases). Germline values: CDR1 MDHEN, CDR2 SYDVKM. The CDR3 is 13 amino acids. V lost 4 bases and J 1 base, leaving 8 bases between the germline ends. The CDR3 DNA is TGTGCCAGCAGTTGGGAGGCATCCTACGAGCAGTACTTC. Amino acid sequence: CASSWEASYEQYF.

The chain employs TRBV10-3 and TRBJ1-1; unclear D gene. V lost 4 bases to trimming and J lost 1 base, with 13 bases between them. Germline values: CDR1 ENHRY, CDR2 SYGVKD. The CDR3 sequence is 15 residues long. CDR3 region: CAISGEEGTNTEAFF. In nucleotides, the CDR3 is TGTGCCATCAGTGGTGAAGAGGGTACGAACACTGAAGCTTTCTTT.

Comment on this clone: A junction end diverges from the germline sequence, so it may reflect a read error. The chain links TRBV7-2 to TRBJ2-1; 12 bases agree with TRBD2. The germline gives CDR1 SGHTA, CDR2 FQGNSA. The length of the CDR3 is 17 residues. The CDR3 region has the DNA TGTGCCAGCAGCCTAGCGGGAGGGCCCCTCGGAGGCCATGAGCAGTTCTTC. Its translation: CASSLAGGPLGGHEQFF.

The J gene is TRBJ2-7, the V gene TRBV5-1; 8 bases map to TRBD2. After removal of 4 bases from V and 5 bases from J, the junction contained 11 bases not matched to a gene. The CDR3 is made up of 15 amino acids. Germline lookup yields CDR1 SGHRS and CDR2 YFSETQ. The CDR3, as DNA: TGCGCCAGCAGCCTAAAACCGGGACTAGTGCACGAGCAGTACTTC. This sequence encodes CASSLKPGLVHEQYF.

The genes are TRBV27 and TRBJ2-7; 9 nucleotides align to TRBD2. Germline loops: CDR1 MNHEY, CDR2 SMNVEV (reference sequence). The CDR3 is 16 residues long. J was trimmed by 5 bases and V by 7 bases; bases with no gene match: 15. The CDR3 DNA sequence: TGTGCCAGCAAACTTAAGACGGCGGGAGGGCCCCACGAGCAGTACTTC. Its protein product is CASKLKTAGGPHEQYF.

The sample holds a few counts of this clone. This chain uses TRBV7-8 with TRBJ1-1, with 8 positions matching TRBD1. Germline assignment: CDR1 SGHVS and CDR2 FQNEAQ. The CDR3 consists of 17 residues. The junction had 14 bases not matched to a gene; V was cut back by 5 bases and J by 3 bases. In DNA, the CDR3 is TGTGCCAGCAGCGCTGACAGGGGCTCCCCTCGGGACACTGAAGCTTTCTTT. Protein sequence: CASSADRGSPRDTEAFF.

This sequence joins TRBV29-1 and TRBJ1-1, with D perhaps matching TRBD1 (6 bases). CDR1 is SQVTM, CDR2 ANQGSEA, per germline. V lost 0 bases, J lost 1 base, and 12 bases lay in between. The length of the CDR3 is 15 residues. The CDR3 DNA reads TGCAGCGTTGAAGAGGCCAACAGGGCGAACACTGAAGCTTTCTTT. Translated, it gives CSVEEANRANTEAFF.

V usage is TRBV28 and J usage is TRBJ2-5, with 8 positions matching TRBD2. This CDR3 is built from 16 residues. The germline gives CDR1 MDHEN, CDR2 SYDVKM. V was clipped by 5 bases and J by 4 bases; unmatched bases: 12. The DNA of the CDR3 is TGTGCCAGCAGTCTCCCGGGGGGGGGCGAGGGAGAGACCCAGTACTTC. Amino acids: CASSLPGGGEGETQYF.